The 16 T cell receptor beta chains presented below share a single source sample, sequenced in a study of T cells in narcolepsy. TCRdb's table, derived via immunoSEQ multiplex PCR, lists solely in-frame clones and lacks some. The sample consists of 25,000 to 35,000 clones, under 90% of them appearing once. The source material was CD45RA- memory CD4+ T cells from PBMCs. These receptors came from a human donor with narcolepsy.

The chain links TRBV7-8 to TRBJ1-4; tentatively, D is TRBD1 (6 bases). Germline V gives CDR1 SGHVS, CDR2 FQNEAQ. This CDR3 is built from 17 residues. The V and J ends lost 0 bases and 10 bases respectively, with 21 bases between them. In nucleotides, the CDR3 is TGTGCCAGCAGCTTAGCGGGGGGCGGAGGTGTAGAGGGAAAACTGTTTTTT. Translation gives CASSLAGGGGVEGKLFF.

V is TRBV28 and J is TRBJ1-2; D is perhaps TRBD1 (6 bases). Germline V gene lookup returns CDR1 MDHEN and CDR2 SYDVKM. This CDR3 contains 16 residues. V lost 6 bases and J 0 bases, leaving 17 bases between the germline ends. CDR3 protein: CASRTGTSSSNYGYTF. The CDR3 DNA follows: TGTGCCAGCAGGACCGGGACATCCTCTTCTAACTATGGCTACACCTTC.

This clone was detected only once. The V call is TRBV18, the J call TRBJ2-7, with 11 positions matching TRBD1. Germline V CDR1 and CDR2: KGHSH, LQKENI. This CDR3 has 15 residues. V lost 2 bases, J lost 2 bases, and 2 bases stayed unmatched. This chain's CDR3 is CASSPGQGAPYEQYF. In DNA form, the CDR3 reads TGTGCCAGCTCACCAGGACAGGGGGCGCCCTACGAGCAGTACTTC.

This clone was counted between two and nine times. The rearrangement joins TRBV7-2 to TRBJ2-5; D unresolved. The CDR3 contains 13 residues. Trimming left V 3 bases short and J 5 bases short, with 10 bases between. Germline loops: CDR1 SGHTA, CDR2 FQGNSA. Here the CDR3 DNA reads TGTGCCAGCAGCTTCGCGCTGGGGGAGACCCAGTACTTC. It is translated as CASSFALGETQYF.

The V call is TRBV6-5, the J call TRBJ2-7; D is unresolved. Looked up from germline, CDR1 is MNHEY and CDR2 is SVGAGI. This CDR3 comprises 11 residues. Trimming cost V 5 bases and J 2 bases, with 4 bases left between them. The CDR3 sequence: CASSITYEQYF. CDR3 nucleotides: TGTGCCAGCAGTATCACCTACGAGCAGTACTTC.

In this sample, this clone turned up a few times. The chain recombines TRBV7-3 with TRBJ1-2; TRBD1 matches at 8 bases. V lost 7 bases, J lost 8 bases, and 6 bases stayed unmatched. Germline values: CDR1 SGHTA, CDR2 FQGTGA. The CDR3 consists of 12 residues. The CDR3 bases are TGTGCCAGCACCATGGACAGGGAAGGCTACACCTTC. It translates to CASTMDREGYTF. Supplemented by reference TRBV7-3 and TRBJ1-2, the full variable domain reads GAGVSQTPSNKVTEKGKYVELRCDPISGHTALYWYRQSLGQGPEFLIYFQGTGAADDSGLPNDRFFAVRPEGSVSTLKIQRTERGDSAVYLCASTMDREGYTFGSGTRLTVV.

V and J are TRBV28 and TRBJ1-2, with a tentative D call TRBD1 (5 bases). Trimming took 5 bases from V and 3 from J, leaving 13 bases between them. This CDR3 comprises 14 residues. CDR1 is MDHEN and CDR2 is SYDVKM in the germline V gene. DNA of the CDR3: TGTGCCAGCAGTCCTCCAGGGCTATACTATGGCTACACCTTC. Its protein product is CASSPPGLYYGYTF.

This chain links TRBV5-8 with TRBJ2-2, with 8 bases matching TRBD1. This CDR3 has 16 residues. J gave up 5 bases and V 6 bases, and 12 bases lay outside the gene matches. Germline CDR1 is SGHTS and CDR2 is YDEGEE. The CDR3 DNA sequence: TGTGCCAGCATCGGAGTAAGGACAGGGACAACCGGGGAGCTGTTTTTT. Translated: CASIGVRTGTTGELFF.

The V gene is TRBV19, the J gene TRBJ2-7, with 9 bases aligning to TRBD1. Trimming cost V 6 bases and J 2 bases; bases outside gene matches: 8. Germline CDR1 LNHDA, CDR2 SQIVND (reference sequence). The CDR3 totals 15 residues. In DNA, the CDR3 is TGTGCCAGTAGAAAGGGACAGGGTGTCCCCTACGAGCAGTACTTC. It is translated as CASRKGQGVPYEQYF.

The chain couples TRBV4-3 to TRBJ2-3, with D possibly TRBD2 on 6 matching bases. CDR3 length: 15 amino acids. Germline CDR1 reads LGHNA; CDR2 reads YSLEER. V lost 4 bases and J 2 bases, leaving 13 bases between the germline ends. The CDR3 DNA follows: TGCGCCAGCAGCCCCGGGGGTTCCGCCACAGATACGCAGTATTTT. Protein product: CASSPGGSATDTQYF.

The chain carries TRBV28 and TRBJ2-2, with D perhaps TRBD2 (7 bases). V lost 4 bases to trimming and J lost 1 base, with 16 bases between them. Germline CDR1 and CDR2: MDHEN and SYDVKM. The CDR3 sequence is 17 residues long. The CDR3, as DNA: TGTGCCAGCAGTTCCCCCCTCGGGGGGCTGAACACCGGGGAGCTGTTTTTT. Amino acids: CASSSPLGGLNTGELFF. The full variable domain, completed using reference TRBV28 and TRBJ2-2, is DVKVTQSSRYLVKRTGEKVFLECVQDMDHENMFWYRQDPGLGLRLIYFSYDVKMKEKGDIPEGYSVSREKKERFSLILESASTNQTSMYLCASSSPLGGLNTGELFFGEGSRLTVL.

This clone has a single count. V and J are TRBV14 and TRBJ2-2, with TRBD1 as a possible D gene (5 bases). CDR1 is SGHDN and CDR2 is FVKESK in the germline V gene. This CDR3 spans 15 amino acids. V gave up 0 bases and J gave up 5 bases, with 10 bases separating them. CDR3 residues: CASSQDRVRTGELFF. CDR3 DNA: TGTGCCAGCAGCCAAGACAGGGTACGGACCGGGGAGCTGTTTTTT.

The V and J genes are TRBV6-5 and TRBJ1-5; D remains unclear. Germline V CDR1 and CDR2: MNHEY, SVGAGI. The CDR3 spans 14 residues. The V gene lost 7 bases and the J gene lost 4 bases, with 14 bases spanning the gap. Here the CDR3 reads CASNERAGNQPQHF. CDR3 nucleotides: TGTGCCAGCAACGAACGGGCCGGGAATCAGCCCCAGCATTTT.

Concerning this clone itself: The junction differs from germline at one of its ends, possibly a read error. The rearrangement uses TRBV11-2 and TRBJ2-1; 8 bases are shared with TRBD2. The V gene's germline CDR1 is SGHAT and CDR2 FQNNGV. This CDR3 spans 11 amino acids. The CDR3 bases are TGTGCCAGCAGCTCGGGACTAGAAAGTCTCTTC. Protein product: CASSSGLESLF.

The chain uses TRBV7-8 and TRBJ1-5, with D possibly TRBD1 on 5 matching bases. V was cut by 0 bases and J by 2 bases, with 8 bases left in between. Germline V CDR1 and CDR2: SGHVS, FQNEAQ. The CDR3 sequence is 15 residues long. CDR3 coding DNA: TGTGCCAGCAGCTTAGCGGGGGGTGGCAATCAGCCCCAGCATTTT. As protein: CASSLAGGGNQPQHF.

The chain is built from TRBV30 and TRBJ1-4; a possible D gene is TRBD1 (6 bases). Looked up from germline, CDR1 is GTSNPN and CDR2 is SVGIG (reference sequence). This CDR3 spans 14 amino acids. V lost 0 bases to trimming and J lost 8 bases, with 13 bases between them. CDR3 DNA sequence: TGTGCCTGGAGTGTACTAGGGACACCAGAAAAACTGTTTTTT. Its translation is CAWSVLGTPEKLFF.